The present T cell receptor beta chain was sequenced within a study of OX40 agonist ivuxolimab in advanced cancers. The overall study: Averaging 60 years in age, with a range of roughly 23 to 80, the cohort was around 87% male. Previous treatment with anti-PD-1, anti-PD-L1 or anti-CTLA-4 therapy was allowed; less than 45% had received some. Study-level findings and limits: A proportion of nonresponders additionally exhibited low normalized T-cell clonal expansion.

Comments on this clone: The antigen is not known.

Looked up from germline, CDR1 is MGHRA and CDR2 is YSYEKL. With 0 bases removed from V and 1 base from J, the gap between germline ends came to 9 bases. The CDR3 length is 15 residues. Method: immunoSEQ multiplex PCR; TCRdb's copy keeps in-frame clones and lacks some. The sample includes some 45,000 clones, just over 90% seen only once; the top ten take 15% to 20%. The source material was CD4+ or CD8+ T cells sorted from blood, sampled in a trial of the OX40 agonist ivuxolimab. The sequence was obtained from an adult with an advanced solid tumor such as melanoma, head and neck, liver or kidney cancer. This sequence joins TRBV4-1 and TRBJ1-1; D possibly corresponds to TRBD1 (5 bases). The CDR3 coding sequence is TGCGCCAGCAGCCAAGATCGTGGGGGGAACACTGAAGCTTTCTTT. It codes for CASSQDRGGNTEAFF.